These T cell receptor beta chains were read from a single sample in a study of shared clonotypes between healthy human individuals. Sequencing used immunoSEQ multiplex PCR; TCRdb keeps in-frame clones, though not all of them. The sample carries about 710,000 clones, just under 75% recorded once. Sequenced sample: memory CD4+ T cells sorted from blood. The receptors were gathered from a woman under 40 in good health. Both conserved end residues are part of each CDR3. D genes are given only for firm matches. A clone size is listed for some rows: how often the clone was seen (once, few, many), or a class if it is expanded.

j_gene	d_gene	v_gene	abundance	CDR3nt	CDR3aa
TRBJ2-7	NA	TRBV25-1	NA	TGTGCCAGCAGTGCGGGACATAATTCCTACGAGCAGTACTTC	CASSAGHNSYEQYF
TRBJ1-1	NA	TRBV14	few	TGTGCCAGCAGCCAAGATCGGAACACTGAAGCTTTCTTT	CASSQDRNTEAFF
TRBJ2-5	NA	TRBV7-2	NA	TGTGCCAGCAGCGGTGGGTTGGGGGAGACCCAGTACTTC	CASSGGLGETQYF
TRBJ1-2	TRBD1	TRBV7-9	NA	TGTGCCAGCAGCCCACCCGACAGGGTCTATGGCTACACCTTC	CASSPPDRVYGYTF
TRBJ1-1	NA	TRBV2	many	TGTGCCAGCAGAGTTTCAATGAACACTGAAGCTTTCTTT	CASRVSMNTEAFF
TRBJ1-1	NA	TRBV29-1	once	TGCAGCGTTGAAGATCTCGGGTTTTTTTTCTTT	CSVEDLGFFFF
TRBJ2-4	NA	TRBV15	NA	TGTGCCACCAGCTTTAGGACAGAGGGAGCCAAAAACATTCAGTACTTC	CATSFRTEGAKNIQYF
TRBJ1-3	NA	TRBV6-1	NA	TGTGCCAGCAGTGCGGGTCAGGGGATCTGGAACACCATATATTTT	CASSAGQGIWNTIYF
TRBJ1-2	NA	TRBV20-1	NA	TGCAGTGCTAACATCGCCGGTGGCTACACCTTC	CSANIAGGYTF
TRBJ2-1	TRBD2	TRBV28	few	TGTGCCAGCAGCCCTACTAGCGGGAGTTCGGGTGAGCAGTTCTTC	CASSPTSGSSGEQFF
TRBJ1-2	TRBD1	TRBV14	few	TGTGCCAGCAGCCACGGGACAGTCTATGGCTACACCTTC	CASSHGTVYGYTF
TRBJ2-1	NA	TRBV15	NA	TGTGCCACCAGCCATTACCCAGCGGATATCAACAATGAGCAGTTCTTC	CATSHYPADINNEQFF
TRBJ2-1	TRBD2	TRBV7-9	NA	TGTGCCAGCAGCCGTAGCGGGAGCAACAATGAGCAGTTCTTC	CASSRSGSNNEQFF
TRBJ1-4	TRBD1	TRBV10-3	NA	TGTGCCATCAGGGGGACAGATAATGAAAAACTGTTTTTT	CAIRGTDNEKLFF
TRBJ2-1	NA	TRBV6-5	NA	TGTGCCAGCAGTTACGACGGGAGTTCGGTCAATGAGCAGTTCTTC	CASSYDGSSVNEQFF
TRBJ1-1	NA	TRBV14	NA	TGTGCCAGCAGCCTACATCCAGGAACTGAAGCTTTCTTT	CASSLHPGTEAFF
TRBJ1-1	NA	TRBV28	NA	TGTGCCAGCAGTCCGGGGGGCGCGCGGACTGAAGCTTTCTTT	CASSPGGARTEAFF
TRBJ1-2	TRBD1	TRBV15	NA	TGTGCCACCAGAAACGGGACAGCTTATGGCTACACCTTC	CATRNGTAYGYTF
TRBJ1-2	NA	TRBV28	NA	TGTGCCAGCAGTCGAGGGGGAGATACCTTAAATGGCTACACCTTC	CASSRGGDTLNGYTF
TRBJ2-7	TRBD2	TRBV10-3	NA	TGTGCCACCACGGGGGGCCTAGCGGGATTGAACGAGCAGTACTTC	CATTGGLAGLNEQYF
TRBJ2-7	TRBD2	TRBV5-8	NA	TGTGCCAGCAGCTCCCGGTCGGTTATGGCGGGAGGGCCTGAGCAGTACTTC	CASSSRSVMAGGPEQYF
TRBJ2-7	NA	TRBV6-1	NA	TGTGCCAGCAGTACAGGGTCTGCCTACGAGCAGTACTTC	CASSTGSAYEQYF
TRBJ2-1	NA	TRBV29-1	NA	TGCAGCGTTGAAGATGCCGGGGGCGCGTCCAATGAGCAGTTCTTC	CSVEDAGGASNEQFF